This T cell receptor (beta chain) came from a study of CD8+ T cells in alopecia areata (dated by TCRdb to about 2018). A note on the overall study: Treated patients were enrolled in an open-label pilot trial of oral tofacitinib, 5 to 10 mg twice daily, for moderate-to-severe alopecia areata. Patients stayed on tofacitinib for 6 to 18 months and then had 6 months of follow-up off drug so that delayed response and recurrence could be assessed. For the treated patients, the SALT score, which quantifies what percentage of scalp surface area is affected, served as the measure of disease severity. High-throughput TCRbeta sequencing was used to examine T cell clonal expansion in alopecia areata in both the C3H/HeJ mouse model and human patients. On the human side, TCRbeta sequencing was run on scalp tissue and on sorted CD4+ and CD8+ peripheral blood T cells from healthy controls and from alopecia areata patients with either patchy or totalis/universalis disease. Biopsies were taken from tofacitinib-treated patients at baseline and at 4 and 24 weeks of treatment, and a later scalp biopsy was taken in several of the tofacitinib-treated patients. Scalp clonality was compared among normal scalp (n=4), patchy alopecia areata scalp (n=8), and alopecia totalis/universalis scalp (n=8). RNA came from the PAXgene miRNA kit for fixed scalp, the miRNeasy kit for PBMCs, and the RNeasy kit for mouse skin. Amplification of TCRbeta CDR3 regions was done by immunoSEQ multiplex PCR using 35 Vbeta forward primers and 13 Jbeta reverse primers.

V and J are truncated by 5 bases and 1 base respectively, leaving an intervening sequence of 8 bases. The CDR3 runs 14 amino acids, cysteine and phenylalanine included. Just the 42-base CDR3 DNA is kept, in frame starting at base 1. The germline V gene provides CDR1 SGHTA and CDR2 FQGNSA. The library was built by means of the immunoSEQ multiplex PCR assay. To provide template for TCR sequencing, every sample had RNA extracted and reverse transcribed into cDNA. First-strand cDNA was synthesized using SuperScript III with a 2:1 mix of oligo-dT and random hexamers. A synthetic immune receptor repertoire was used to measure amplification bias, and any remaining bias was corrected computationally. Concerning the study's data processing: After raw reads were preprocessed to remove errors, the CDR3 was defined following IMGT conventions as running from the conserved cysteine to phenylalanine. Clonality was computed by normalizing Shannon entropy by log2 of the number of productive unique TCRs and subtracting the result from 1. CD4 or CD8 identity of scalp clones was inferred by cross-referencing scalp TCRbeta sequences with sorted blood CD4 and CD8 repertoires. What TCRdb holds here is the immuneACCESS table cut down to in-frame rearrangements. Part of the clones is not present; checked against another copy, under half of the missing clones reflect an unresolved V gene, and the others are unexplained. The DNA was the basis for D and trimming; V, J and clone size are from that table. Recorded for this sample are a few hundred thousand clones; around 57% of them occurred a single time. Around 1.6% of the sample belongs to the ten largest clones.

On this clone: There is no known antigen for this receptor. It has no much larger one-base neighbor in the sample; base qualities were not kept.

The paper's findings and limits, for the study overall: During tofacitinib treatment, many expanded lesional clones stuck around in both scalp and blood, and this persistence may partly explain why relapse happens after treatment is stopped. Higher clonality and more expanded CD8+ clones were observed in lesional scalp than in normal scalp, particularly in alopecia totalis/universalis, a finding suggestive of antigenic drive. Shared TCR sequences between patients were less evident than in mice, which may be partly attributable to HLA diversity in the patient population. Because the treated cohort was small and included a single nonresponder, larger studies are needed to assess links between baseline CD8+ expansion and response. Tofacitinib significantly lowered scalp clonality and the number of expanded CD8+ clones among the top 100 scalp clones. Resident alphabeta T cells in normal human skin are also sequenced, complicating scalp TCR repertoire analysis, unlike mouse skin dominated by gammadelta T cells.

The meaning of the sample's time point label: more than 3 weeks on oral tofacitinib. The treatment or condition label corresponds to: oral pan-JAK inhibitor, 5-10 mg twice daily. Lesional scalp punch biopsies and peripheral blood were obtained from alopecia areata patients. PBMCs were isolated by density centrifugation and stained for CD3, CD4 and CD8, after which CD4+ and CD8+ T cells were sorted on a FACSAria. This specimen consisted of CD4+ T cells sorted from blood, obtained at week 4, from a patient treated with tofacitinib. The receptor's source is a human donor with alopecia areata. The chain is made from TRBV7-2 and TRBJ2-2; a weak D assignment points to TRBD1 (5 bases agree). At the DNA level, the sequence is TGTGCCAGCAGCCTACAGGAGAACACCGGGGAGCTGTTTTTT. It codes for CASSLQENTGELFF.